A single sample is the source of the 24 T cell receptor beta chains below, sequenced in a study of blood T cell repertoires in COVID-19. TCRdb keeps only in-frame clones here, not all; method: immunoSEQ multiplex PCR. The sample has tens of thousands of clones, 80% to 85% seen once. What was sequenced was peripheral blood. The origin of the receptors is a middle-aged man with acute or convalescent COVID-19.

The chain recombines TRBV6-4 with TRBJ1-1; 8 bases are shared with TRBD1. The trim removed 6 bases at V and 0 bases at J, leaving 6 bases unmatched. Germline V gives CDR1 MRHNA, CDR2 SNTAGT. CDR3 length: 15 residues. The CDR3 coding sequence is TGTGCCAGCAGCAGGGACAGGACAATGAACACTGAAGCTTTCTTT. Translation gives CASSRDRTMNTEAFF.

DNA for the CDR3: TGCGCCAGCAGCTTGGGAAGCGGGGGTGATACCTACGAGCAGTACTTC. This gives the protein CASSLGSGGDTYEQYF. The V call is TRBV5-1, the J call TRBJ2-7; 8 nucleotides align to TRBD2. CDR3 length equals 16 residues. V lost 0 bases, J lost 2 bases, and 7 bases stayed unmatched. The V gene's germline CDR1 is SGHRS and CDR2 YFSETQ.

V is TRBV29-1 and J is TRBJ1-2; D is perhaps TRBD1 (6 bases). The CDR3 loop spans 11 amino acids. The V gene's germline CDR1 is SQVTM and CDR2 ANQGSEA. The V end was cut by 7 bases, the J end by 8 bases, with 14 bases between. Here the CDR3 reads CSATTGPGYTF. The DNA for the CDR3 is TGCAGCGCCACCACAGGGCCCGGCTACACCTTC.

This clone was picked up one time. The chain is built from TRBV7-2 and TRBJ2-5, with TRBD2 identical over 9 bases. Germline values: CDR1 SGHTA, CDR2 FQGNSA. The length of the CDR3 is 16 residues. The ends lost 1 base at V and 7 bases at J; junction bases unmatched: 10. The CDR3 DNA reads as TGTGCCAGCAGCTTAGAGGCTAGCGGGGCCGGGGGGACCCAGTACTTC. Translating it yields CASSLEASGAGGTQYF. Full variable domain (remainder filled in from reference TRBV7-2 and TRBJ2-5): GAGVSQSPSNKVTEKGKDVELRCDPISGHTALYWYRQSLGQGLEFLIYFQGNSAPDKSGLPSDRFSAERTGGSVSTLTIQRTQQEDSAVYLCASSLEASGAGGTQYFGPGTRLLVL.

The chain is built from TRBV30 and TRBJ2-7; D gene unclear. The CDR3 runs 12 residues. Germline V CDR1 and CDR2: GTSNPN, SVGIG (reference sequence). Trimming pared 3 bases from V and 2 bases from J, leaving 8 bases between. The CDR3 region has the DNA TGTGCCTGGAGACTATCCCCCTACGAGCAGTACTTC. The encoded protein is CAWRLSPYEQYF. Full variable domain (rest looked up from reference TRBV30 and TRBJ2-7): SQTIHQWPATLVQPVGSPLSLECTVEGTSNPNLYWYRQAAGRGLQLLFYSVGIGQISSEVPQNLSASRPQDRQFILSSKKLLLSDSGFYLCAWRLSPYEQYFGPGTRLTVT.

The CDR3 DNA reads as TGTGCCAGCAGCCAAGATTCAGGACAGTTCTACGAGCAGTACTTC. Protein sequence: CASSQDSGQFYEQYF. The V and J genes are TRBV4-2 and TRBJ2-7; tentatively, D is TRBD1 (6 bases). The length of the CDR3 is 15 residues. Per germline, CDR1 LGHNA and CDR2 YNFKEQ. Trimming pared 0 bases from V and 3 bases from J, leaving 12 bases between.

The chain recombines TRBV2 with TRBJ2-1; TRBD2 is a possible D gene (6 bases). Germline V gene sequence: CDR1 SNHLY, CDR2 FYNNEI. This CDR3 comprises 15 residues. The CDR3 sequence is CALATRELGYNEQFF. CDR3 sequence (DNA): TGTGCTTTAGCAACCCGGGAGTTAGGTTACAATGAGCAGTTCTTC.

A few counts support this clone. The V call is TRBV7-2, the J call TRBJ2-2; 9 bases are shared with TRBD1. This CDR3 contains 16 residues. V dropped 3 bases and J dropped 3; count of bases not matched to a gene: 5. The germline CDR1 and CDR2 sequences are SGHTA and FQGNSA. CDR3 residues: CASSFFRDRDTGELFF. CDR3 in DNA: TGTGCCAGCAGCTTTTTCCGGGACAGGGACACCGGGGAGCTGTTTTTT. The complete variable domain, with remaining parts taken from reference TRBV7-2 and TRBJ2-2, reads GAGVSQSPSNKVTEKGKDVELRCDPISGHTALYWYRQSLGQGLEFLIYFQGNSAPDKSGLPSDRFSAERTGGSVSTLTIQRTQQEDSAVYLCASSFFRDRDTGELFFGEGSRLTVL.

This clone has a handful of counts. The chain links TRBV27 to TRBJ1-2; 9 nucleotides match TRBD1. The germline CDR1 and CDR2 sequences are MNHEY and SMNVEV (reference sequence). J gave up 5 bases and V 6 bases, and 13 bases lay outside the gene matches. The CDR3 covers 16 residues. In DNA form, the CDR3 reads TGTGCCAGCAGCCCCCCGGGACAGGGCCCTGCTTATGGCTACACCTTC. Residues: CASSPPGQGPAYGYTF.

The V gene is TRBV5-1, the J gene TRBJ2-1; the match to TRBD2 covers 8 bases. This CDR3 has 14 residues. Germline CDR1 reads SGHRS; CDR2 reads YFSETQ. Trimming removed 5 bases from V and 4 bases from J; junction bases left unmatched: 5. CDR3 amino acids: CASSSGGDYNEQFF. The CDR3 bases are TGCGCCAGCAGTTCCGGGGGGGATTACAATGAGCAGTTCTTC. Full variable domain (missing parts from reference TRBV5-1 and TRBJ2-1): KAGVTQTPRYLIKTRGQQVTLSCSPISGHRSVSWYQQTPGQGLQFLFEYFSETQRNKGNFPGRFSGRQFSNSRSEMNVSTLELGDSALYLCASSSGGDYNEQFFGPGTRLTVL.

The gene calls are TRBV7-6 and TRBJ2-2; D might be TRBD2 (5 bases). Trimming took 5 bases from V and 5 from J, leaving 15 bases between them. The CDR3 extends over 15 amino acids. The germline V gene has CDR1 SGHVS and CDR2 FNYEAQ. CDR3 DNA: TGTGCCAGCAGCGCCATGGCGACGGGGACCGGGGAGCTGTTTTTT. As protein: CASSAMATGTGELFF.

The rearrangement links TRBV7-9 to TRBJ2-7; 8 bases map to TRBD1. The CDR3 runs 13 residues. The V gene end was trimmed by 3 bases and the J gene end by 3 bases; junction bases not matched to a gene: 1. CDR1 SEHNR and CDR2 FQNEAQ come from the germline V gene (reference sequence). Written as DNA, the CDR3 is TGTGCCAGCAGCTTCGGGACAGGCTACGAGCAGTACTTC. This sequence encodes CASSFGTGYEQYF.

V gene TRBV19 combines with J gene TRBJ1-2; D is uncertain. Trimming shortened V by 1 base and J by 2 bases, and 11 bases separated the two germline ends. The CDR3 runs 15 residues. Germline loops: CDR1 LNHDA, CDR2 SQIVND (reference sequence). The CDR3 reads CASSIGGMGNYGYTF. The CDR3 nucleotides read TGTGCCAGTAGTATAGGAGGGATGGGGAACTATGGCTACACCTTC.

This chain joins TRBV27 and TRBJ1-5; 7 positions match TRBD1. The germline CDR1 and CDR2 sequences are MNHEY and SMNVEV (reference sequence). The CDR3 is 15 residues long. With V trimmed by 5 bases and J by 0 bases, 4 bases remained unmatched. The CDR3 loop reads CASSVTGDSNQPQHF. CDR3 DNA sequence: TGTGCCAGCAGTGTAACAGGGGATAGCAATCAGCCCCAGCATTTT.

The CDR3 is CASSISKGGTGDHGYTF. DNA for the CDR3: TGTGCCAGTAGTATATCAAAAGGGGGGACAGGCGATCATGGCTACACCTTC. The chain carries TRBV19 and TRBJ1-2, with 8 nucleotides matching TRBD1. Unmatched junction bases numbered 14, after V lost 2 bases and J lost 6 bases. The CDR3 totals 17 residues. CDR1 is LNHDA, CDR2 SQIVND, per germline (reference sequence).

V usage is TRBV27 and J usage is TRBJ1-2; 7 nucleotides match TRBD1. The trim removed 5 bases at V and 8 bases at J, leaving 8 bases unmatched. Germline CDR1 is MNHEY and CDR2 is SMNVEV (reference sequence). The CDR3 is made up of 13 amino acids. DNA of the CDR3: TGTGCCAGCAGTATAATCAGGGGGAGGGGCTACACCTTC. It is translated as CASSIIRGRGYTF.

The CDR3 sequence is CASSSTFLRQRGDYGYTF. The DNA for the CDR3 is TGTGCCAGCAGTTCTACATTTCTAAGACAACGGGGGGATTATGGCTACACCTTC. The V call is TRBV27, the J call TRBJ1-2, with a tentative D call TRBD1 (5 bases). The CDR3 runs to 18 residues. The germline CDR1 and CDR2 sequences are MNHEY and SMNVEV (reference sequence). The ends were cut back, 4 bases at V and 5 bases at J, with 26 bases in the middle.

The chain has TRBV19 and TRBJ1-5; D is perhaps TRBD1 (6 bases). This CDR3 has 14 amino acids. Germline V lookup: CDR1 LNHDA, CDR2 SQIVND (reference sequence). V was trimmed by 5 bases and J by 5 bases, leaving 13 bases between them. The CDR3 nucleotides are TGTGCCAGTAGTGTATTAGGGGGGGATCAGCCCCAGCATTTT. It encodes CASSVLGGDQPQHF.

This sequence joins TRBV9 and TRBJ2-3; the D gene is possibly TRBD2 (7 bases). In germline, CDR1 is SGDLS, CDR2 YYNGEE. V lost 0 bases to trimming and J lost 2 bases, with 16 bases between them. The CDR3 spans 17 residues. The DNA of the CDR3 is TGTGCCAGCAGCGTAGATCCCGGAGGGGGGGACACAGATACGCAGTATTTT. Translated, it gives CASSVDPGGGDTDTQYF.

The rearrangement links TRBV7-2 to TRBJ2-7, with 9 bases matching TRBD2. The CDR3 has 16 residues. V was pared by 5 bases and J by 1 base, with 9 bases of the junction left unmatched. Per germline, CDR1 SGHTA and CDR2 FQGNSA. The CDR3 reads CASSPLVTSGSYEQYF. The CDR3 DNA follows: TGTGCCAGCAGCCCTCTCGTGACTAGCGGATCCTACGAGCAGTACTTC.

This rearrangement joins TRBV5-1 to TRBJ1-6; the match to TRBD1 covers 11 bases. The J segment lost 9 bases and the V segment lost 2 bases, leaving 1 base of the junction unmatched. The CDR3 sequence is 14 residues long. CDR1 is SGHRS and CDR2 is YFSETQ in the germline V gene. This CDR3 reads CASSFGQGASPLHF. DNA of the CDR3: TGCGCCAGCAGCTTCGGACAGGGGGCTTCACCCCTCCACTTT.

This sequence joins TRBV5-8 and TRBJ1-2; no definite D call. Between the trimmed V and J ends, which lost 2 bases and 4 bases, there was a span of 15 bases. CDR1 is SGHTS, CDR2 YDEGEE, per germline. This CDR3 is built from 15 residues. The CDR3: CASSFSPDEAYGYTF. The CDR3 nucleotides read TGTGCCAGCAGCTTTAGTCCAGATGAGGCCTATGGCTACACCTTC.

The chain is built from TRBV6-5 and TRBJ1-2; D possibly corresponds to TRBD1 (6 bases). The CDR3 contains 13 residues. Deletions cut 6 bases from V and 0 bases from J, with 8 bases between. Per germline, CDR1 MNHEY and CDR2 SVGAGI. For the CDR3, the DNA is TGTGCCAGCAGACAGGGAACTAACTATGGCTACACCTTC. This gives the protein CASRQGTNYGYTF.

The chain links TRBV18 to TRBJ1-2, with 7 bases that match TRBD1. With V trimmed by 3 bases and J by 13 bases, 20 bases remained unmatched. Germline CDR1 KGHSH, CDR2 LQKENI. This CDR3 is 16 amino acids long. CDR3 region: CASSPSPARQGYRPTF. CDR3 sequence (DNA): TGTGCCAGCTCACCCTCCCCCGCCAGACAGGGATATCGCCCCACCTTC.